This record looks at one TCR beta chain sequence and its context. This record comes from a study of blood T cell repertoires in COVID-19. Study-level background: The United States, Italy and Spain supplied acute and convalescent COVID-19 samples. The cDNA or gDNA used as material had been derived from T cells, B-cell-depleted T cells, or PBMCs.

Per the authors' pipeline: Researchers report that nucleated cell counts were estimated from reference gene primer amplification. TCRdb's table, derived via immunoSEQ multiplex PCR, lists solely in-frame clones and lacks some. V, J and clone size derive from that table, while D and trimming were established from the DNA sequence. The sample carries about 160,000 clones, 76% recorded once. CDR3 length: 23 residues. J gave up 5 bases and V 6 bases, and 34 bases lay outside the gene matches. Germline loops: CDR1 MNHEY, CDR2 SMNVEV (reference sequence). The source is an elderly woman with acute or convalescent COVID-19. The chain recombines TRBV27 with TRBJ1-1; 9 bases fit TRBD1. The source material was peripheral blood. CDR3 nucleotide sequence: TGTGCCAGCAGACCCTCCCCTGGGGGGGACAGGGAAAATGTGAAGGTTGGTTGGACTGAAGCTTTCTTT. Protein sequence: CASRPSPGGDRENVKVGWTEAFF.